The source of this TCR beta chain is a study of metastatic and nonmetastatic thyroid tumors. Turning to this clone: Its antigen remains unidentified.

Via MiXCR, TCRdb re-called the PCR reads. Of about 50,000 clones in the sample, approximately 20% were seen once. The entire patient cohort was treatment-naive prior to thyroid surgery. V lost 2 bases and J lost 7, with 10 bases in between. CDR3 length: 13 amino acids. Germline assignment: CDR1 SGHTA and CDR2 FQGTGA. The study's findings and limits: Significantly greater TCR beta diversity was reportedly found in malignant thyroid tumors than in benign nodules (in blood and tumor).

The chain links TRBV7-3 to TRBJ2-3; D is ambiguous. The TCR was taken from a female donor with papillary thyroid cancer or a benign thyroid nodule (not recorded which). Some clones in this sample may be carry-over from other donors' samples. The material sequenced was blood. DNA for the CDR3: TGTGCCAGCAGCTTAGGACGGTCATATACGCAGTATTTT. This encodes CASSLGRSYTQYF. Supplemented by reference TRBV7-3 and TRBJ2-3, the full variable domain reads GAGVSQTPSNKVTEKGKYVELRCDPISGHTALYWYRQSLGQGPEFLIYFQGTGAADDSGLPNDRFFAVRPEGSVSTLKIQRTERGDSAVYLCASSLGRSYTQYFGPGTRLTVL.